This T cell receptor beta chain comes out of a study of blood T cell repertoires in COVID-19. The CDR3 covers 14 residues. Germline loops: CDR1 SGHRS, CDR2 YFSETQ. V was clipped by 7 bases and J by 3 bases, with 16 bases between them. The data were produced by immunoSEQ multiplex PCR, yet TCRdb's version contains in-frame clones alone and is incomplete. The sample shows more than 300,000 clones, 80% to 90% of them seen only once. V usage is TRBV5-1 and J usage is TRBJ1-1; D possibly corresponds to TRBD1 (5 bases). Sample: PBMCs or T cells enriched from blood (not recorded which). The clonotype originates from a man under 40 who had recovered from COVID-19. The CDR3 DNA follows: TGCGCCAGCCGCTGGTTGGTAGGGGACACTGAAGCTTTCTTT. Residues: CASRWLVGDTEAFF.